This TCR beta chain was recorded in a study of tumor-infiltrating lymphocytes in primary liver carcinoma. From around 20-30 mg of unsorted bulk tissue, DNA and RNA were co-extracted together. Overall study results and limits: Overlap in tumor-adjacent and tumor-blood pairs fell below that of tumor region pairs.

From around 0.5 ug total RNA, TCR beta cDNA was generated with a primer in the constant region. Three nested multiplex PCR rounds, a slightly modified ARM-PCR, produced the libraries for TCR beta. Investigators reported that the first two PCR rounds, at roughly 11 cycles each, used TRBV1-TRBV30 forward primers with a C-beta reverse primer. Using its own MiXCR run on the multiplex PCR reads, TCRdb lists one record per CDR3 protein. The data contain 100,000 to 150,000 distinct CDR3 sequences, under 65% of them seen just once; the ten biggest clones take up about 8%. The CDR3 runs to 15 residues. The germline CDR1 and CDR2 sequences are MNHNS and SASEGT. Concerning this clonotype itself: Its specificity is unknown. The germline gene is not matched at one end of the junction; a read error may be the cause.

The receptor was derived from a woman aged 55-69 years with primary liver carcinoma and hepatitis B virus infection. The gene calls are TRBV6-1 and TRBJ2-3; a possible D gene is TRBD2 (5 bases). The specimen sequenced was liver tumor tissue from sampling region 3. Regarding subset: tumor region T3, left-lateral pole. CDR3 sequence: CASLRGLVSTDMQYF. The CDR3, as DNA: TGTGCCAGTCTTCGAGGGCTAGTTAGCACAGATATGCAGTATTTT.